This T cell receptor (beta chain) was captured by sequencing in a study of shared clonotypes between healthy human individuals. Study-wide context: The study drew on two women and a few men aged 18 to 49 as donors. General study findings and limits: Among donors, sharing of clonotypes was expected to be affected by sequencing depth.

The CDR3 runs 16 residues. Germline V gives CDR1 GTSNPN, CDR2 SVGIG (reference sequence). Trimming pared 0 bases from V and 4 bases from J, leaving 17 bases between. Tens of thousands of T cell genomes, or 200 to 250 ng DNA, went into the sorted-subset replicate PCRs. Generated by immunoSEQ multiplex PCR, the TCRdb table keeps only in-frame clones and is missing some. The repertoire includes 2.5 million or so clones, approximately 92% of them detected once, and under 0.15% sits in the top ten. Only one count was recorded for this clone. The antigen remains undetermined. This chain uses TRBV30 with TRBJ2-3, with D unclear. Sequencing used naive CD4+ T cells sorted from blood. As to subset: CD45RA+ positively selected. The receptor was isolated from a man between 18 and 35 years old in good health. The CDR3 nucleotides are TGTGCCTGGAGTGTTGAGCTTACAGTTGGACCAGATACGCAGTATTTT. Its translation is CAWSVELTVGPDTQYF.